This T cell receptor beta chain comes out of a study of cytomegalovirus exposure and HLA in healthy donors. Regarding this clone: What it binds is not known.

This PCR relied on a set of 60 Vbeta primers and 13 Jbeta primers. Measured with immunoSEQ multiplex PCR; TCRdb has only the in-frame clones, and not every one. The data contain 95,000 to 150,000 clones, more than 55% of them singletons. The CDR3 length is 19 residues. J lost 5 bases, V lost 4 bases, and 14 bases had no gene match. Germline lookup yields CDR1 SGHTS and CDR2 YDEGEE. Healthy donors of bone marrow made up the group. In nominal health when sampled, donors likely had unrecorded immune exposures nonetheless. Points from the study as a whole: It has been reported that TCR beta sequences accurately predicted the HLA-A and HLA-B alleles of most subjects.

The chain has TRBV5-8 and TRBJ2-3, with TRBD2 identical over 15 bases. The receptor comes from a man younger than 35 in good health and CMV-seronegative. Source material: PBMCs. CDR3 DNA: TGTGCCAGCAGCCTCAGCGGACTAGCGGGGGGGCCCGAGAGAGATACGCAGTATTTT. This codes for CASSLSGLAGGPERDTQYF.